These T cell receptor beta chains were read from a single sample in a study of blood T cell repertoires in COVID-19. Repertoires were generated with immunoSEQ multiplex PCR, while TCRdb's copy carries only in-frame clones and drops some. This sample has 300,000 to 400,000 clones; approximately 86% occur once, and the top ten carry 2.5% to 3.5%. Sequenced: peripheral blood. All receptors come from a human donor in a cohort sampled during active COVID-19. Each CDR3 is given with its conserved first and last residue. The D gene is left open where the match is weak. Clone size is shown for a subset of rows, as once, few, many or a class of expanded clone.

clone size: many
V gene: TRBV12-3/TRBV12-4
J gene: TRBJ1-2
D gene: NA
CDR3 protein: CASSLQGGYTF
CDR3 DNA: TGTGCCAGCAGTTTACAGGGTGGCTACACCTTC

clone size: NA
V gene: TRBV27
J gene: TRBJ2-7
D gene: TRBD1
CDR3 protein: CASSSLRDSLSYEQYF
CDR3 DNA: TGTGCCAGCAGTTCCCTCCGGGACAGCCTCTCCTACGAGCAGTACTTC

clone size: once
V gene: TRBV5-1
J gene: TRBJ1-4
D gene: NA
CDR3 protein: CASSLDTSEGKLFF
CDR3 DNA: TGCGCCAGCAGCTTGGACACCTCAGAGGGAAAACTGTTTTTT

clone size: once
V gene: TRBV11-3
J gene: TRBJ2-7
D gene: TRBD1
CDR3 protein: CASSAGTANSYEQYF
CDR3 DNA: TGTGCCAGCAGCGCCGGGACAGCTAACTCCTACGAGCAGTACTTC

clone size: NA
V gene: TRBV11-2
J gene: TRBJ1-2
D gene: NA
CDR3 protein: CASTLRVNYGYTF
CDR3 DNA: TGTGCCAGCACCCTCCGGGTTAACTATGGCTACACCTTC

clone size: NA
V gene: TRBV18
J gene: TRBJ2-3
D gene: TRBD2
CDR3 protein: CASSRTSENTDTQYF
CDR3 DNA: TGTGCCAGCTCCCGGACTAGCGAAAACACAGATACGCAGTATTTT

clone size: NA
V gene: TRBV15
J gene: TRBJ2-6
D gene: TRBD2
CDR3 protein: CATSRTGLAGVRSGANVLTF
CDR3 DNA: TGTGCCACCAGCAGAACGGGACTAGCGGGAGTACGCTCTGGGGCCAACGTCCTGACTTTC

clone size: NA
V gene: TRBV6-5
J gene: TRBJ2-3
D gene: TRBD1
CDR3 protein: CASQDRGTSDTQYF
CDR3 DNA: TGTGCCAGCCAAGACAGGGGTACATCCGATACGCAGTATTTT

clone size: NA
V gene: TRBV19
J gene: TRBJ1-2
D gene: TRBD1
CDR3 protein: CASTTGAGNYGYTF
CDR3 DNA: TGTGCCAGTACCACAGGGGCCGGTAACTATGGCTACACCTTC

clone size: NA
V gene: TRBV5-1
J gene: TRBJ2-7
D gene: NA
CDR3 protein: CASRGGPTSYEQYF
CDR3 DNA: TGCGCCAGCAGGGGCGGGCCTACCTCCTACGAGCAGTACTTC

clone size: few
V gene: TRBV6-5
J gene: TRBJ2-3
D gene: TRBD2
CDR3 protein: CASSYRGLAGGDTQYF
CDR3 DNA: TGTGCCAGCAGTTACCGAGGACTAGCGGGAGGGGATACGCAGTATTTT

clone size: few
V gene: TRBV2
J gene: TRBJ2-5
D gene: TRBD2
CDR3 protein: CASSARGGIQETQYF
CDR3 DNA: TGTGCCAGCAGCGCCCGGGGGGGAATTCAAGAGACCCAGTACTTC

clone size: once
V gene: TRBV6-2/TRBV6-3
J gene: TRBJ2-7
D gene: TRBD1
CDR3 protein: CASSYGQGAHEQYF
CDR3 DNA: TGTGCCAGCAGTTACGGTCAGGGGGCCCACGAGCAGTACTTC

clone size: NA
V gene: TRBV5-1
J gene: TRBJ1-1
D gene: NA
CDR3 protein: CASSLRGNTEAFF
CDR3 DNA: TGCGCCAGCAGCTTACGAGGAAACACTGAAGCTTTCTTT

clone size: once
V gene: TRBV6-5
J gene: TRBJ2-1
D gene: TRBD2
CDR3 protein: CASSSTSAHDNEQFF
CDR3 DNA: TGTGCCAGCAGCTCGACTAGCGCCCATGACAATGAGCAGTTCTTC

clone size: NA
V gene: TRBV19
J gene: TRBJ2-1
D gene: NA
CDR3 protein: CASSRGSSYNEQFF
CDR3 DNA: TGTGCCAGTAGTCGTGGGAGCTCCTACAATGAGCAGTTCTTC

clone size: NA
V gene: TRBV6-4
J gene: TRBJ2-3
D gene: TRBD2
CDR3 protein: CASSDETSGGPDTQYF
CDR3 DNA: TGTGCCAGCAGTGACGAGACTAGCGGGGGGCCTGATACGCAGTATTTT

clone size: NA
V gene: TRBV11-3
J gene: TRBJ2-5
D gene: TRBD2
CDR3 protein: CASSPGTTEETQYF
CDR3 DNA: TGTGCCAGCAGCCCCGGGACTACCGAAGAGACCCAGTACTTC

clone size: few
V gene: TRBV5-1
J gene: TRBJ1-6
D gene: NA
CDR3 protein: CASSNGGSSYNSPLHF
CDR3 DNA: TGCGCCAGCAGCAATGGGGGGAGCTCCTATAATTCACCCCTCCACTTT

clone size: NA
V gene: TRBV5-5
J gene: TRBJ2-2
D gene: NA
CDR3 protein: CASRRDSNTGELFF
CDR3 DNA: TGTGCCAGCAGGCGGGACTCAAACACCGGGGAGCTGTTTTTT

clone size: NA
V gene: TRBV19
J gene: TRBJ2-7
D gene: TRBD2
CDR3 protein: CASSIGAGEVDEQYF
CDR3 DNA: TGTGCCAGTAGTATCGGTGCGGGAGAGGTCGACGAGCAGTACTTC

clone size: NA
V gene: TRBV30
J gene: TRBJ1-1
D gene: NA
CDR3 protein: CAWRREGNTEAFF
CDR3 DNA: TGTGCCTGGAGGAGGGAGGGAAACACTGAAGCTTTCTTT

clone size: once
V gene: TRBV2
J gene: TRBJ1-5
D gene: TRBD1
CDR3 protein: CASSAFPRDRDYQPQHF
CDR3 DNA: TGTGCCAGCAGTGCCTTCCCCCGGGACAGGGATTATCAGCCCCAGCATTTT

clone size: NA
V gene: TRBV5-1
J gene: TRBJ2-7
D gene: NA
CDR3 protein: CASSLQWGLGEQYF
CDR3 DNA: TGCGCCAGCAGCTTACAGTGGGGCCTCGGGGAGCAGTACTTC

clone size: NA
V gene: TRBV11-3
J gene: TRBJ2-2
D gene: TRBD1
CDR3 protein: CASSSTGGGTGELFF
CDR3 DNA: TGTGCCAGCAGCTCTACAGGGGGCGGGACCGGGGAGCTGTTTTTT

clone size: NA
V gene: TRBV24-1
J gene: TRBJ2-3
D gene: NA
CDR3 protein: CARGTGTDTQYF
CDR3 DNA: TGTGCCAGAGGGACTGGCACAGATACGCAGTATTTT

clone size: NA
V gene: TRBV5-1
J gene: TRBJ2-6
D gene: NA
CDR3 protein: CASSLGGSRANVLTF
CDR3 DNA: TGCGCCAGCAGCTTGGGAGGGAGTAGGGCCAACGTCCTGACTTTC

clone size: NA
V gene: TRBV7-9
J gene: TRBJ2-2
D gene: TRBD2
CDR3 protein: CASSLEEAGGPTGELFF
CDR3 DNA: TGTGCCAGCAGCTTAGAGGAAGCGGGAGGACCCACCGGGGAGCTGTTTTTT

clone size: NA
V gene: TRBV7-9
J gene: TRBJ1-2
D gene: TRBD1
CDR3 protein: CASSRGQGVANYGYTF
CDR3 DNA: TGTGCCAGCAGCCGTGGACAGGGTGTAGCTAACTATGGCTACACCTTC

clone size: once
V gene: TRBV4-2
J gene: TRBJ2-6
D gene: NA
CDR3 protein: CASSQDVGSGANVLTF
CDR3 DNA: TGTGCCAGCAGCCAAGATGTCGGCTCTGGGGCCAACGTCCTGACTTTC

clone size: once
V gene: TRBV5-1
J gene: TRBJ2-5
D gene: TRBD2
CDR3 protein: CASSLAWTSGGQQTQYF
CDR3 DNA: TGCGCCAGCAGCTTGGCCTGGACTAGCGGGGGGCAACAGACCCAGTACTTC

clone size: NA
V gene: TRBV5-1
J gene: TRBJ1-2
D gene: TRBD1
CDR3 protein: CASAPSRDRSNYGYTF
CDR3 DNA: TGCGCCAGCGCGCCCTCACGGGACAGATCTAACTATGGCTACACCTTC

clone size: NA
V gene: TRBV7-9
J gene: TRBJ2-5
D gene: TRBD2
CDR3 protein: CASSSSGRGETQYF
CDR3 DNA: TGTGCCAGCAGCTCTAGCGGGAGAGGAGAGACCCAGTACTTC

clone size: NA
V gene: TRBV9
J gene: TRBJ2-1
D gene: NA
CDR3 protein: CASSILLAPPRDEQFF
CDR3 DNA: TGTGCCAGCAGCATACTCCTAGCCCCCCCTAGGGATGAGCAGTTCTTC

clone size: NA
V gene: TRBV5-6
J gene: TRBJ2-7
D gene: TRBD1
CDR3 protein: CASSYMTGLDF
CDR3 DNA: TGTGCCAGCAGCTACATGACAGGGTTGGACTTC

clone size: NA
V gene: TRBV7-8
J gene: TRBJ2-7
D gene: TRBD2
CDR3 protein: CASSLALAGEQYF
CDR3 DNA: TGTGCCAGCAGCTTAGCGCTAGCGGGCGAGCAGTACTTC

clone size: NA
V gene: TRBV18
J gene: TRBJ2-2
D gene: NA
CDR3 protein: CASSPGQMNTGELFF
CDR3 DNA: TGTGCCAGCTCACCAGGGCAGATGAACACCGGGGAGCTGTTTTTT

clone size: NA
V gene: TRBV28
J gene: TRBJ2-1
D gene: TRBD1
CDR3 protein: CASSPLSQGAGEQFF
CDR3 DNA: TGTGCCAGCAGTCCGCTCTCACAGGGGGCCGGTGAGCAGTTCTTC

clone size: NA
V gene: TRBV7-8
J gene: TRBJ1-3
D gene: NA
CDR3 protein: CASSQTPLSGNTIYF
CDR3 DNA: TGTGCCAGCAGCCAGACACCACTCTCTGGAAACACCATATATTTT

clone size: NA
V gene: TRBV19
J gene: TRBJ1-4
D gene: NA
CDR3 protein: CASMRTWPNNEKLFF
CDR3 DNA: TGTGCCAGTATGAGGACATGGCCGAATAATGAAAAACTGTTTTTT

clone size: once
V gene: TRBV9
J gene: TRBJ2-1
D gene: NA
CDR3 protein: CASSPEVGDGRGAYNEQFF
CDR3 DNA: TGTGCCAGCAGCCCAGAGGTGGGGGATGGGCGGGGCGCCTACAATGAGCAGTTCTTC

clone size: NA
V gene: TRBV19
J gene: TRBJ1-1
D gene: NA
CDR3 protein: CASSQPGVRTEAFF
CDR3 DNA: TGTGCCAGTAGTCAACCAGGGGTCAGGACTGAAGCTTTCTTT

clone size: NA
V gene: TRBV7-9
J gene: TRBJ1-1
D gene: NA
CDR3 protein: CASSPYRDWEDTEAFF
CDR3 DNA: TGTGCCAGCAGCCCGTACCGGGACTGGGAAGACACTGAAGCTTTCTTT

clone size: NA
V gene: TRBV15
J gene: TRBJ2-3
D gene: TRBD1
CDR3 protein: CATSSRNQGENTQYF
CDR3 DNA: TGTGCCACCAGCAGTCGCAACCAGGGGGAAAATACGCAGTATTTT

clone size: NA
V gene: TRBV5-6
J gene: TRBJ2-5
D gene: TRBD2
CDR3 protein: CASSFRLAGRQETQYF
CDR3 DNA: TGTGCCAGCAGCTTTAGACTAGCGGGGCGTCAAGAGACCCAGTACTTC

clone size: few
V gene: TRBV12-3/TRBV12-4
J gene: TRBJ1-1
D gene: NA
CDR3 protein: CASSFGLRSKAFF
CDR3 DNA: TGTGCCAGCAGTTTCGGACTCCGGTCGAAAGCTTTCTTT